The entry below describes one T cell receptor (beta chain). What it binds is unknown. Multiplex PCR was performed with 32 V and 13 J primers, and it amplified TCR beta CDR3. MiXCR, applied by TCRdb to the multiplex PCR reads, yields one record per CDR3 protein. This table has under 3,000 distinct CDR3 sequences, over 20% appearing once. The CDR3 loop spans 13 amino acids. Germline V CDR1 and CDR2: SQVTM, ANQGSEA. The V and J ends lost 0 bases and 4 bases respectively, with 9 bases between them. The data derive from a study of immune heterogeneity within non-small cell lung tumors. Overall study results and limits: In tumor regions, T-cell clonality showed a moderate but significant correlation with local tumor mutational burden (R approximately 0.33).

Bulk tumor genomic DNA was the template, and each sample received 450 to 750 ng. Collection of several biopsies per primary tumor, spaced far apart, took place during surgery. Curative surgery was undertaken by patients, who had untreated, newly diagnosed non-small cell lung cancer. Patients with newly diagnosed non-small cell lung cancer who underwent surgery with curative intent served as donors. This chain connects TRBV29-1 to TRBJ2-5, with D maybe TRBD2 (6 bases). The sample consisted of lung tumor tissue. The receptor's source is a man between 45 and 60 years old with non-small cell lung cancer. The DNA for the CDR3 is TGCAGCGTTGAAGAAAACGGGGGAGAGACCCAGTACTTC. As protein: CSVEENGGETQYF.